The 24 T cell receptor beta chains given below trace back to one sample, sequenced in a study of cytomegalovirus exposure and HLA in healthy donors. In the PCR, 60 Vbeta and 13 Jbeta primers were used. Sequencing was performed with immunoSEQ multiplex PCR; in TCRdb, only in-frame clones are kept and a portion is missing. There are 160,000 or so clones in the sample; roughly 80% occur only once, and about 13% lies in the top ten. Sequenced sample: PBMCs. Receptor source: a woman in her fifties or sixties in good health and CMV-seronegative.

The chain links TRBV6-6 to TRBJ2-2, with TRBD2 matching 8 bases. CDR3 length: 16 residues. The V and J ends lost 6 bases and 0 bases, in that order; junction bases with no gene match: 6. Germline V gene lookup returns CDR1 MNHNY and CDR2 SVGAGI (reference sequence). This CDR3 reads CASRDGGATNTGELFF. In DNA, the CDR3 is TGTGCCAGCAGAGACGGGGGGGCGACGAACACCGGGGAGCTGTTTTTT.

In regard to this clone: This CDR3 is also generated by other DNA sequences in the sample. V usage is TRBV19 and J usage is TRBJ2-5; D may be TRBD1 (6 bases). The length of the CDR3 is 13 residues. Trimming removed 4 bases at V and 2 bases at J, with 8 bases between. The germline gives CDR1 LNHDA, CDR2 SQIVND (reference sequence). CDR3 DNA: TGTGCCAGTAGTAGAGGACAGCAAGAGACCCAGTACTTC. Translating gives CASSRGQQETQYF. The whole variable domain, remainder taken from reference TRBV19 and TRBJ2-5, is DGGITQSPKYLFRKEGQNVTLSCEQNLNHDAMYWYRQDPGQGLRLIYYSQIVNDFQKGDIAEGYSVSREKKESFPLTVTSAQKNPTAFYLCASSRGQQETQYFGPGTRLLVL.

This rearrangement joins TRBV7-2 to TRBJ2-3; 7 positions match TRBD1. Unmatched junction bases numbered 3, after V lost 2 bases and J lost 4 bases. CDR1 SGHTA and CDR2 FQGNSA come from the germline V gene. The CDR3 is 14 amino acids. DNA of the CDR3: TGTGCCAGCAGCTTACCGGGACAGCCAGATACGCAGTATTTT. Its protein is CASSLPGQPDTQYF.

The table lists this clone with a few counts. The chain recombines TRBV13 with TRBJ2-7; possibly TRBD1 for D (6 bases). Germline lookup yields CDR1 PRHDT and CDR2 FYEKMQ (reference sequence). This CDR3 region has 15 residues. The V gene lost 5 bases and the J gene lost 0 bases, with 14 bases spanning the gap. CDR3 residues: CASSLYRASSYEQYF. CDR3 bases: TGTGCCAGCAGCCTTTACAGGGCGAGCTCCTACGAGCAGTACTTC.

The chain joins TRBV28 to TRBJ1-2; no clear D. The germline CDR1 and CDR2 sequences are MDHEN and SYDVKM. The CDR3 has 16 amino acids. The V end lost 3 bases, the J end lost 1 base, and 15 bases lay between the germline ends. The CDR3 region has the DNA TGTGCCAGCAGTTTCCACGGACGGGAGAATAACTATGGCTACACCTTC. Amino acid sequence: CASSFHGRENNYGYTF.

This rearrangement joins TRBV28 to TRBJ2-1; D is undetermined. This CDR3 spans 14 amino acids. The V end was cut by 5 bases, the J end by 5 bases, with 13 bases between. From germline, CDR1 is MDHEN and CDR2 SYDVKM. CDR3 sequence reads: CASSRVSVDNEQFF. The DNA for the CDR3 is TGTGCCAGCAGTCGAGTGAGTGTGGACAATGAGCAGTTCTTC.

The chain has TRBV19 and TRBJ1-4, with 8 bases that match TRBD1. In germline, CDR1 is LNHDA, CDR2 SQIVND (reference sequence). Unmatched junction bases numbered 6, after V lost 5 bases and J lost 4 bases. The CDR3 has 15 amino acids. The CDR3 protein is CASSLPGQVNEKLFF. The DNA of the CDR3 is TGTGCCAGTAGTCTGCCGGGACAGGTTAATGAAAAACTGTTTTTT.

There are a few counts of this clone. The chain combines TRBV28 with TRBJ2-7, with a weak D call TRBD1 (6 bases). V lost 6 bases and J 6 bases, leaving 15 bases between the germline ends. The CDR3 has 13 residues. CDR1 is MDHEN and CDR2 is SYDVKM in the germline V gene. The CDR3 loop is CASSPLQGREQYF. The CDR3 DNA reads TGTGCCAGCAGCCCCCTACAGGGTCGCGAGCAGTACTTC.

The chain employs TRBV7-2 and TRBJ1-2, with 7 nucleotides matching TRBD1. The V segment lost 1 base and the J segment 4 bases; nucleotides outside the gene matches: 3. The CDR3 has 14 residues. Per germline, CDR1 SGHTA and CDR2 FQGNSA. CDR3 loop: CASSLGPGGYGYTF. DNA of the CDR3: TGTGCCAGCAGCTTAGGACCAGGGGGCTATGGCTACACCTTC.

For the CDR3, the DNA is TGCAGCGCTGTGCCCCTAGCGGGAGGAACAGATACGCAGTATTTT. Translated: CSAVPLAGGTDTQYF. The J gene is TRBJ2-3, the V gene TRBV29-1; 11 bases are shared with TRBD2. V shed 7 bases and J 3 bases; nucleotides not matched to a gene: 9. The CDR3 length is 15 residues. CDR1 is SQVTM and CDR2 is ANQGSEA in the germline V gene.

The rearrangement joins TRBV5-6 to TRBJ2-2, with D perhaps matching TRBD2 (5 bases). The CDR3 covers 12 residues. The germline V gene has CDR1 SGHDT and CDR2 YYEEEE. V shed 4 bases and J shed 5 bases, with 6 bases lying between them. The DNA for the CDR3 is TGTGCCAGCAGCCCGGGGACCGGGGAGCTGTTTTTT. Translation gives CASSPGTGELFF.

This clone has only a few counts. The rearrangement uses TRBV4-2 and TRBJ1-2; D uncertain. Germline-derived CDR1 and CDR2 are LGHNA and YNFKEQ. V was pared by 0 bases and J by 4 bases, with 12 bases between. The length of the CDR3 is 15 residues. The CDR3 nucleotides are TGTGCCAGCAGCCAAGATGGCGGCAGTCTCTATGGCTACACCTTC. Protein sequence: CASSQDGGSLYGYTF.

This sequence joins TRBV28 and TRBJ1-1; 7 bases align to TRBD1. The CDR3 is 14 residues long. In germline, CDR1 is MDHEN, CDR2 SYDVKM. Trimming took 6 bases from V and 1 from J; bases not matched to a gene: 5. The CDR3 reads CASRPGQKNTEAFF. DNA of the CDR3: TGTGCCAGCAGACCGGGACAGAAGAACACTGAAGCTTTCTTT. The whole variable domain, remainder taken from reference TRBV28 and TRBJ1-1, is DVKVTQSSRYLVKRTGEKVFLECVQDMDHENMFWYRQDPGLGLRLIYFSYDVKMKEKGDIPEGYSVSREKKERFSLILESASTNQTSMYLCASRPGQKNTEAFFGQGTRLTVV.

This chain links TRBV13 with TRBJ2-5; TRBD2 matches 9 bases. The CDR3 is 13 residues long. V shed 1 base and J 11 bases; nucleotides not matched to a gene: 5. Per the germline V gene, CDR1 is PRHDT and CDR2 is FYEKMQ (reference sequence). CDR3 in DNA: TGTGCCAGCAGCTTAGCTAGCGGGGTGGAGCAGTACTTC. It codes for CASSLASGVEQYF.

The chain carries TRBV7-8 and TRBJ1-1; possible D gene TRBD1, 6 bases. From germline, CDR1 is SGHVS and CDR2 FQNEAQ. This CDR3 comprises 16 residues. V dropped 5 bases and J dropped 0 bases, with 16 bases sitting between them. CDR3 sequence: CASSRVTGTMNTEAFF. For the CDR3, the DNA is TGTGCCAGCAGCCGGGTTACCGGGACAATGAACACTGAAGCTTTCTTT.

This clone was seen a few times. V usage is TRBV10-1 and J usage is TRBJ2-1; possibly TRBD2 for D (5 bases). V was pared by 6 bases and J by 5 bases, with 11 bases between. CDR1 and CDR2 (germline): WNHNN, SYGVQD (reference sequence). CDR3 length: 13 amino acids. Written as DNA, the CDR3 is TGCGCCAGCAGGGCCGTGGAGGACAATGAGCAGTTCTTC. This codes for CASRAVEDNEQFF.

The chain has TRBV7-2 and TRBJ1-2, with 8 positions matching TRBD1. V shed 7 bases, J shed 2 bases, and the junction held 6 bases outside the gene matches. The CDR3 has 14 amino acids. CDR1 and CDR2 (germline): SGHTA, FQGNSA. In DNA form, the CDR3 reads TGTGCCAGCACCCCATCAGGGGGCAACTATGGCTACACCTTC. This translates into CASTPSGGNYGYTF.

This sequence joins TRBV9 and TRBJ1-2; D is undetermined. Germline CDR1 SGDLS, CDR2 YYNGEE. Trimming removed 0 bases at V and 2 bases at J, with 8 bases between. CDR3 length: 14 amino acids. CDR3 region: CASSVAGANYGYTF. CDR3 nucleotide sequence: TGTGCCAGCAGCGTAGCGGGAGCCAACTATGGCTACACCTTC.

V gene TRBV11-2 combines with J gene TRBJ2-3; 7 positions match TRBD1. This CDR3 contains 16 residues. Trimming took 6 bases from V and 2 from J; bases not matched to a gene: 11. The V gene's germline CDR1 is SGHAT and CDR2 FQNNGV. CDR3 sequence reads: CASSRQGGGFTDTQYF. CDR3 nucleotides: TGTGCCAGCAGTAGACAGGGCGGCGGGTTCACAGATACGCAGTATTTT.

This clone has just one count. This chain links TRBV4-2 with TRBJ1-4; 12 bases line up with TRBD1. The ends lost 0 bases at V and 14 bases at J; junction bases unmatched: 10. From germline, CDR1 is LGHNA and CDR2 YNFKEQ. This CDR3 region has 16 residues. This chain's CDR3 is CASSQERGTGGRLLFF. CDR3 coding DNA: TGTGCCAGCAGCCAAGAGCGGGGGACAGGGGGCAGGTTGCTGTTTTTT.

The table lists this clone with a few counts. The V call is TRBV29-1, the J call TRBJ1-2, with TRBD1 as a possible D gene (6 bases). CDR1 is SQVTM, CDR2 ANQGSEA, per germline. V lost 8 bases, J lost 3 bases, and 16 bases lay in between. The CDR3 is 13 residues long. CDR3 DNA sequence: TGCAGCACACTATGGGGGGGCGACTATGGCTACACCTTC. Translated, it gives CSTLWGGDYGYTF. Full variable domain (outside the CDR3, taken from reference TRBV29-1 and TRBJ1-2): SAVISQKPSRDICQRGTSLTIQCQVDSQVTMMFWYRQQPGQSLTLIATANQGSEATYESGFVIDKFPISRPNLTFSTLTVSNMSPEDSSIYLCSTLWGGDYGYTFGSGTRLTVV.

J is TRBJ2-1 and V is TRBV11-3, with 9 bases lining up with TRBD2. J was trimmed by 7 bases and V by 5 bases; bases with no gene match: 12. Germline V lookup: CDR1 SGHNT, CDR2 YENEEA. The CDR3 sequence is 16 residues long. This CDR3 reads CASSRSGSNTANEQFF. The CDR3 DNA is TGTGCCAGCAGCCGTAGCGGGAGCAATACGGCGAATGAGCAGTTCTTC.

This chain links TRBV19 with TRBJ1-1; perhaps TRBD1 as D (5 bases). The V end was cut by 3 bases, the J end by 1 base, with 18 bases between. The length of the CDR3 is 17 residues. CDR1 is LNHDA and CDR2 is SQIVND in the germline V gene (reference sequence). CDR3 sequence: CASSMIQAARQNTEAFF. The CDR3 DNA reads as TGTGCCAGTAGTATGATACAGGCGGCACGTCAGAACACTGAAGCTTTCTTT. Based on the CDR3 plus reference TRBV19 and TRBJ1-1, the full variable domain is DGGITQSPKYLFRKEGQNVTLSCEQNLNHDAMYWYRQDPGQGLRLIYYSQIVNDFQKGDIAEGYSVSREKKESFPLTVTSAQKNPTAFYLCASSMIQAARQNTEAFFGQGTRLTVV.

The chain employs TRBV27 and TRBJ2-3; D is perhaps TRBD2 (6 bases). Germline V CDR1 and CDR2: MNHEY, SMNVEV (reference sequence). With 5 bases removed from V and 1 base from J, the gap between germline ends came to 7 bases. This CDR3 is built from 13 residues. CDR3: CASSPGGTDTQYF. The CDR3 coding sequence is TGTGCCAGCAGTCCGGGAGGCACAGATACGCAGTATTTT.